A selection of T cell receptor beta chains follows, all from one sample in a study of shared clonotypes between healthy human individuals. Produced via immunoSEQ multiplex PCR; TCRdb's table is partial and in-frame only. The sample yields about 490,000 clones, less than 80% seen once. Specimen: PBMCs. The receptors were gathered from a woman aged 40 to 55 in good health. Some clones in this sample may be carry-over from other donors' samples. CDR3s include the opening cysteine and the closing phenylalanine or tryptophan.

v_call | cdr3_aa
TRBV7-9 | CASSLERPGEEQPQHF
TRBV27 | CASSFGGTARISYTF
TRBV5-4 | CASSTGLAGVSTDTQYF
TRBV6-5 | CASSSAGDTQYF
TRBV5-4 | CASSSSDYSTDTQYF
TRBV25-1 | CASSEYEEGEQYF
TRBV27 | CASSSTRGYTGELFF
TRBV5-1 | CASGRLAGETGEPFF
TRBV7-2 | CASSEQETQYF
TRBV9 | CASTRGSPSGANVLTF
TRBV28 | CASSATGPQGYGYTF
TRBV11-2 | CASSIRSATNEKLFF
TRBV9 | CASSEGGSVNEQFF
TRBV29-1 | CSVDEGVDIQYF
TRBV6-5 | CASSYLAGANVLTF
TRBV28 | CASSPTAQGGNTEAFF
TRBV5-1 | CASSLASGAVDSGNTIYF
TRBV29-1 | CSVLHPTGTEAFF
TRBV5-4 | CASSPTSGSYEQYF
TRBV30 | CAWSGGLAGGYEQYF
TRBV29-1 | CSVQKGASAYEQYF
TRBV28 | CASSPPDRGPLFF
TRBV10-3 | CAIRVTGEGSGYTF
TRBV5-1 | CASTRGTGSGESYEQYF
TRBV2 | CASHLSSGNTIYF
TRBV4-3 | CASSHPGWGTTEAFF
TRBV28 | CASSFPSPLQYF
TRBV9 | CASSVEGGRATDTQYF
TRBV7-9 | CASSPRTGEAGELFF
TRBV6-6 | CASSRGGYTF
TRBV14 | CASSQGGLLYEQYF
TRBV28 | CASGADYGYTF
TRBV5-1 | CASSTSTAVSGANVLTF
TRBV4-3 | CASSHSWAGAATDTQYF
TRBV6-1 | CASPGIMNTEAFF
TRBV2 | CASSKRGGYNEQFF
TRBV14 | CASRDRRVYSNQPQHF
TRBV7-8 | CASSLAGSYGYTF
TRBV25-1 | CASSGRAWGDTQYF
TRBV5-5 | CASSLAGTATNYGYTF
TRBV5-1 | CASSLWASGRYEQYF
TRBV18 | CASSEDRRLTYEQYF
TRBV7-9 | CASSQWDQPQHF
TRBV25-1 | CANSEFGLGGSDTQYF
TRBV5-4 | CASSSTSGPHEQYF
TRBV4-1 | CASSQYWTSGQETQYF
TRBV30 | CAWTRFLAGINNEQFF
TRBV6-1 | CASSQGGVTEKLFF
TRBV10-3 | CATRQGDDNQPQHF
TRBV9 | CASSVQANTEAFF
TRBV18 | CASSPPYSGYEQYF
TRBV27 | CASSPGLASYNEQFF